This entry lists 17 T cell receptor beta chains sequenced from one sample in a study of blood T cell repertoires in COVID-19. Data came from immunoSEQ multiplex PCR; TCRdb stores just in-frame clones and leaves some out. The table includes fewer than 300,000 clones, 80% to 95% detected once. The sequenced material came from peripheral blood. These receptors all stem from a person aged 18-35 years with COVID-19, enrolled during active disease.

Note on this clone: Within the sample, other DNA sequences also encode this same CDR3. V and J are TRBV27 and TRBJ2-1, with TRBD2 identical over 11 bases. The length of the CDR3 is 15 residues. Germline CDR1 MNHEY, CDR2 SMNVEV (reference sequence). J lost 4 bases, V lost 5 bases, and 4 bases had no gene match. DNA of the CDR3: TGTGCCAGCAGTCCCGGGACTAGCGGTTACAATGAGCAGTTCTTC. Translated, it gives CASSPGTSGYNEQFF.

Here the CDR3 reads CASSPSTGRYYGYTF. DNA for the CDR3: TGTGCCAGCAGCCCATCGACAGGGCGGTACTATGGCTACACCTTC. The chain links TRBV6-2 or TRBV6-3 to TRBJ1-2, with 7 bases lining up with TRBD1. CDR3 length: 15 amino acids. Germline CDR1 reads MNHEY; CDR2 reads SVGEGT. Trimming cost V 6 bases and J 3 bases; bases outside gene matches: 10.

The chain carries TRBV5-8 and TRBJ1-2; 7 bases are shared with TRBD1. With V trimmed by 1 base and J by 3 bases, 6 bases remained unmatched. Per the germline V gene, CDR1 is SGHTS and CDR2 is YDEGEE. The length of the CDR3 is 15 residues. CDR3 residues: CASSLFPGTDYGYTF. The CDR3, as DNA: TGTGCCAGCAGCTTGTTCCCCGGGACAGACTATGGCTACACCTTC.

The J gene is TRBJ1-4, the V gene TRBV6-5; 10 bases map to TRBD1. The CDR3 is 14 amino acids. Germline CDR1 is MNHEY and CDR2 is SVGAGI. With V trimmed by 6 bases and J by 7 bases, 5 bases remained unmatched. The CDR3 DNA sequence: TGTGCCAGCAGGGACAGGGGGTATAGTGAAAAACTGTTTTTT. It translates to CASRDRGYSEKLFF.

This rearrangement joins TRBV2 to TRBJ2-2; tentatively, D is TRBD2 (5 bases). Trimming took 5 bases from V and 10 from J, leaving 11 bases between them. CDR3 length: 12 amino acids. From germline, CDR1 is SNHLY and CDR2 FYNNEI. In DNA form, the CDR3 reads TGTGCCAGCAGTCTAGCTTCCGTGGAGCTGTTTTTT. It specifies CASSLASVELFF.

This clone was seen a few times. The rearrangement links TRBV5-1 to TRBJ2-5; D is unresolved. Trimming removed 0 bases at V and 1 base at J, with 4 bases between. The CDR3 totals 13 residues. CDR1 is SGHRS and CDR2 is YFSETQ in the germline V gene. The CDR3 DNA follows: TGCGCCAGCAGCTTGGTCCTCCAAGAGACCCAGTACTTC. Translated: CASSLVLQETQYF.

This chain joins TRBV7-6 and TRBJ2-2, with 8 bases lining up with TRBD1. Germline V gives CDR1 SGHVS, CDR2 FNYEAQ. The CDR3 loop spans 15 amino acids. Unmatched junction bases numbered 5, after V lost 3 bases and J lost 5 bases. The CDR3 reads CASSFRQGNTGELFF. The CDR3 nucleotides are TGTGCCAGCAGCTTCCGACAGGGGAATACCGGGGAGCTGTTTTTT.

The genes are TRBV19 and TRBJ1-1; D not certain. Deletions cut 1 base from V and 7 bases from J, with 13 bases between. There are 14 residues in the CDR3. CDR1 and CDR2 (germline): LNHDA, SQIVND (reference sequence). The DNA for the CDR3 is TGTGCCAGTAGTATAGTTGGGCGGGGAGGTGAAGCTTTCTTT. It is translated as CASSIVGRGGEAFF.

The V and J genes are TRBV4-3 and TRBJ2-7; D ambiguous. The V gene's germline CDR1 is LGHNA and CDR2 YSLEER. The CDR3 loop spans 15 amino acids. The germline V and J ends were trimmed by 5 bases and 5 bases, with 19 bases remaining between them. In DNA form, the CDR3 reads TGCGCCAGCAGCTTCGAGGCGACCGTTCGGGACGAGCAGTACTTC. Translation: CASSFEATVRDEQYF.

The V gene is TRBV7-9, the J gene TRBJ2-2, with a possible D match to TRBD1 (8 bases). Looked up from germline, CDR1 is SEHNR and CDR2 is FQNEAQ (reference sequence). V was cut by 4 bases and J by 4 bases, with 19 bases left in between. The CDR3 length is 17 residues. CDR3 region: CASSSTYRGGSTGELFF. CDR3 nucleotides: TGTGCCAGCAGCTCAACTTACAGGGGGGGAAGCACCGGGGAGCTGTTTTTT.

V gene TRBV7-9 combines with J gene TRBJ2-7, with 10 bases aligning to TRBD1. CDR1 and CDR2 from the germline V gene are SEHNR and FQNEAQ (reference sequence). With V trimmed by 5 bases and J by 2 bases, 15 bases remained unmatched. The CDR3 extends over 18 amino acids. CDR3 in DNA: TGTGCCAGCAGCCTAAACCGTCTTCCGGGACAGGGGCCCTACGAGCAGTACTTC. Its protein product is CASSLNRLPGQGPYEQYF.

The chain has TRBV2 and TRBJ1-3; tentatively, D is TRBD1 (6 bases). V lost 7 bases, J lost 2 bases, and 21 bases lay in between. Germline CDR1 and CDR2: SNHLY and FYNNEI. The CDR3 is made up of 17 amino acids. Written as DNA, the CDR3 is TGTGCCAGCACAGTGGGGGGGCCGAGGCCTACTGGAAACACCATATATTTT. Protein sequence: CASTVGGPRPTGNTIYF.

This chain links TRBV9 with TRBJ2-7; D possibly corresponds to TRBD2 (6 bases). V lost 4 bases and J 2 bases, leaving 13 bases between the germline ends. Germline-derived CDR1 and CDR2 are SGDLS and YYNGEE. This CDR3 has 14 residues. The CDR3 DNA reads as TGTGCCAGCAGCCCCCGCGGGGCGACCTACGAGCAGTACTTC. Translation gives CASSPRGATYEQYF.

This rearrangement joins TRBV6-5 to TRBJ2-7; TRBD1 might be the D (6 bases). This CDR3 is 11 amino acids long. V was cut by 8 bases and J by 5 bases, with 10 bases left in between. Germline-derived CDR1 and CDR2 are MNHEY and SVGAGI. The CDR3 loop is CASQGSHEQYF. The CDR3 coding sequence is TGTGCCAGCCAGGGGTCGCACGAGCAGTACTTC.

The chain employs TRBV19 and TRBJ1-2; a weak D match, TRBD1 (5 bases). The CDR3 extends over 12 amino acids. Trimming stripped 6 bases from V and 2 bases from J, with 7 bases between. The germline gives CDR1 LNHDA, CDR2 SQIVND (reference sequence). The DNA of the CDR3 is TGTGCCAGTAGGGGGCGGAACTATGGCTACACCTTC. Residues: CASRGRNYGYTF.

The rearrangement uses TRBV2 and TRBJ1-1; D might be TRBD1 (5 bases). V was shortened by 4 bases and J by 5 bases, with 14 bases between the two germline ends. This CDR3 region has 14 residues. CDR1 and CDR2 (germline): SNHLY, FYNNEI. Written as DNA, the CDR3 is TGTGCCAGCAGTGGACTGAACAGGTTGACTGAAGCTTTCTTT. The encoded protein is CASSGLNRLTEAFF.

The chain recombines TRBV4-2 with TRBJ1-1; no firm D call. Trimming shortened V by 1 base and J by 4 bases, and 7 bases separated the two germline ends. The germline V gene has CDR1 LGHNA and CDR2 YNFKEQ. This CDR3 comprises 13 residues. The CDR3 sequence: CASSQGRGTEAFF. The DNA of the CDR3 is TGTGCCAGCAGCCAAGGACGGGGCACTGAAGCTTTCTTT.